This T cell receptor beta chain was identified during a study of technical replicates of blood from a few donors. Sequencing was performed with immunoSEQ multiplex PCR; in TCRdb, only in-frame clones are kept and a portion is missing. The data show approximately 73,000 clones, about 96% seen once. Germline lookup yields CDR1 SGHDT and CDR2 YYEEEE. The CDR3 is 17 residues long. V shed 0 bases and J 4 bases; nucleotides not matched to a gene: 8. The sequencing input was T cells isolated from PBMCs. The chain employs TRBV5-6 and TRBJ2-1; 9 nucleotides agree with TRBD2. The TCR sequence derives from a human donor in good health. CDR3 sequence (DNA): TGTGCCAGCAGCTTGGCCCCGCGGGAGGGCCCTTACAATGAGCAGTTCTTC. Its protein product is CASSLAPREGPYNEQFF.